This TCR beta chain appears in the sequencing data of a study of CD8 T cells in ankylosing spondylitis. Study conclusions and caveats: One TCR beta motif, made up of about 8 highly homologous variants, appeared characteristic of ankylosing spondylitis blood. It was reported that disease-linked clones were significantly enriched in matched ankylosing spondylitis synovial fluid.

Details on this clonotype: What it binds is not known.

Libraries of TCR beta came from quantitative 5'-RACE with molecular barcodes. TCRdb itself ran the 5' RACE reads through MiXCR, one entry per CDR3 protein. This sample has 390,000 or so distinct CDR3 sequences, with about a fifth found just once. Trimming removed 2 bases from V and 2 bases from J; junction bases left unmatched: 2. The CDR3 totals 15 residues. Looked up from germline, CDR1 is LNHNV and CDR2 is YYDKDF (reference sequence). The chain joins TRBV15 to TRBJ1-3; 8 nucleotides match TRBD1. Material for sequencing was blood, either unsorted or a sorted T cell fraction (not recorded which). This receptor was taken from a male donor with ankylosing spondylitis. The CDR3 loop is CATSRSRGPGNTIYF. Here the CDR3 DNA reads TGTGCCACCAGCAGATCCAGGGGGCCTGGAAACACCATATATTTT.